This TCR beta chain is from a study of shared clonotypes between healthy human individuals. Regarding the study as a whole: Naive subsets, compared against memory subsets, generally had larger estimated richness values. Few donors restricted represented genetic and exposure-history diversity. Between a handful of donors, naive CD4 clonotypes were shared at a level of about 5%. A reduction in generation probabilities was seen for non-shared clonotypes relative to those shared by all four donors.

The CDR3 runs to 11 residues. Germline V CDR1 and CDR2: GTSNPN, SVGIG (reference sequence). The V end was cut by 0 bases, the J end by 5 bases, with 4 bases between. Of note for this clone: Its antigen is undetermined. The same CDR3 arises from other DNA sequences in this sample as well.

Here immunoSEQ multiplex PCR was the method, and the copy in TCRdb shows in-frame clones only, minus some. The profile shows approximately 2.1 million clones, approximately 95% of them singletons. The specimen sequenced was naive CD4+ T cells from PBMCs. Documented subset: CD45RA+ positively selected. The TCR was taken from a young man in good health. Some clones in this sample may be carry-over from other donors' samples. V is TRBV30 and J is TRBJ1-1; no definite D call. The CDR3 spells CAWSVGTEAFF. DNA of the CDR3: TGTGCCTGGAGTGTAGGGACTGAAGCTTTCTTT.